Below are 6 T cell receptor beta chains sequenced from a single sample in a study of shared clonotypes between healthy human individuals. Repertoires were generated with immunoSEQ multiplex PCR, while TCRdb's copy carries only in-frame clones and drops some. The sample holds around 2,000,000 clones; about 95% are singletons and the top ten take about 1.1%. Terminally differentiated effector memory CD45RA+ cells were excluded from the naive CD8 cells, which were CD45RO-negative and positively selected for CCR7. The sample taken for sequencing was naive CD8+ T cells sorted from blood. The receptors shown here come from a man between 18 and 29 years old in good health.

About this clone: The same CDR3 arises from other DNA sequences in this sample as well. The chain joins TRBV27 to TRBJ2-7; D might be TRBD2 (5 bases). The CDR3 has 13 residues. Germline V gene lookup returns CDR1 MNHEY and CDR2 SMNVEV (reference sequence). Deletions cut 3 bases from V and 2 bases from J, with 8 bases between. The CDR3 region has the DNA TGTGCCAGCAGTTTGAGAGGGCCCTACGAGCAGTACTTC. As protein: CASSLRGPYEQYF.

V is TRBV29-1 and J is TRBJ2-7, with D possibly TRBD2 on 6 matching bases. Germline CDR1 and CDR2: SQVTM and ANQGSEA. There are 14 residues in the CDR3. V shed 3 bases and J shed 6 bases, with 18 bases lying between them. CDR3 coding DNA: TGCAGCGTTGACGGGTTAGCGGAGGAGGGCGAGCAGTACTTC. Residues: CSVDGLAEEGEQYF.

As to this clone: The same CDR3 can be traced to other DNA sequences in this sample. For the CDR3, the DNA is TGTGCCAGCAGTTTATACGCGGGGGGCACAGATACGCAGTATTTT. It yields the protein CASSLYAGGTDTQYF. The chain is built from TRBV27 and TRBJ2-3, with 7 bases lining up with TRBD2. The CDR3 contains 15 residues. CDR1 is MNHEY and CDR2 is SMNVEV in the germline V gene (reference sequence). V dropped 1 base and J dropped 1; count of bases not matched to a gene: 2.

This chain joins TRBV6-6 and TRBJ2-7; D uncertain. The ends were cut back, 2 bases at V and 4 bases at J, with 9 bases in the middle. This CDR3 has 13 amino acids. Germline loops: CDR1 MNHNY, CDR2 SVGAGI (reference sequence). As DNA, the CDR3 is TGTGCCAGCAGTTACGGTACACCGTACGAGCAGTACTTC. Translating gives CASSYGTPYEQYF.

J is TRBJ2-4 and V is TRBV18, with TRBD1 matching 8 bases. Germline assignment: CDR1 KGHSH and CDR2 LQKENI. J gave up 5 bases and V 1 base, and 4 bases lay outside the gene matches. This CDR3 region has 15 residues. The CDR3 is CASSPLQGDQNIQYF. In DNA, the CDR3 is TGTGCCAGCTCACCACTACAGGGGGATCAAAACATTCAGTACTTC.

The chain carries TRBV28 and TRBJ2-5; possibly TRBD1 or TRBD2 for D (6 bases each). The J call may be wrong; the DNA end is better matched by TRBJ2-7. Germline lookup yields CDR1 MDHEN and CDR2 SYDVKM. This CDR3 is 13 amino acids long. CDR3 coding DNA: TGTGCCAGCGAGTGGGGGGCCTCCTACGAGCAGTACTTC. As protein: CASEWGASYEQYF.